Shown below are 30 T cell receptor beta chains from a single sample sequenced in a study of spatial heterogeneity in lung cancer (dated by TCRdb to between 2018 and 2021). The receptor library was made with 5' RACE. The instrument was a NextSeq 500. TCRdb reworked the public reads: Q25 trimming with fastp, MiXCR clone assembly, productive beta chains retained. A single entry per CDR3 protein holds the most common genes and DNA from its merged rows. The sample includes about 85,000 distinct CDR3 sequences, with approximately 20% observed a single time. The ten largest clonotypes hold roughly 6.2% of the sample. The sample's time point label, in plain terms: sample taken at primary tumor resection. TCR sequencing used whole RNA extracted from tumor and nontumor lung tissue, or from cryopreserved PBMC samples, without cell sorting. Here the sequenced sample was PBMCs, taken at surgery. The receptors come from a male donor with early-stage non-small cell lung cancer.

This rearrangement joins TRBV6-6 to TRBJ1-1; 10 nucleotides match TRBD1. Germline V lookup: CDR1 MNHNY, CDR2 SVGAGI (reference sequence). V trimming: 8 bases; J trimming: 1 base; junction bases outside the gene matches: 13. This CDR3 spans 17 amino acids. The chain's CDR3 is CASSGTGVKLSNTEAFF. The CDR3 coding sequence is TGTGCCAGCTCGGGGACAGGGGTTAAACTATCGAACACTGAAGCTTTCTTT.

At least ten counts were recorded for this clonotype. This chain joins TRBV5-6 and TRBJ2-7; D may be TRBD1 (6 bases). V was clipped by 4 bases and J by 0 bases, with 17 bases between them. Germline-derived CDR1 and CDR2 are SGHDT and YYEEEE. The CDR3 consists of 16 residues. The CDR3 nucleotides are TGTGCCAGCAGCGGACAGCCCCGACGTGGCTCCTACGAGCAGTACTTC. It yields the protein CASSGQPRRGSYEQYF.

This clonotype is a singleton in its sample. This chain links TRBV9 with TRBJ1-2, with 8 bases lining up with TRBD1. CDR3 length: 17 residues. V trimming: 4 bases; J trimming: 5 bases; junction bases outside the gene matches: 16. Germline CDR1 and CDR2: SGDLS and YYNGEE. CDR3 amino acids: CASSRDRSLLWEYGYTF. The CDR3 region has the DNA TGTGCCAGCAGCAGGGACAGGTCTCTACTATGGGAGTATGGCTACACCTTC.

This clonotype was picked up a small number of times. J is TRBJ2-3 and V is TRBV13; 7 bases fit TRBD1. There are 14 residues in the CDR3. Trimming cost V 5 bases and J 5 bases; bases outside gene matches: 7. Germline V CDR1 and CDR2: PRHDT, FYEKMQ (reference sequence). The CDR3 here is CASSKQGSEDTQYF. Here the CDR3 DNA reads TGTGCCAGCAGCAAACAGGGGTCGGAAGATACGCAGTATTTT.

This clonotype has ten or more counts. This chain uses TRBV27 with TRBJ1-2; TRBD1 agrees at 7 bases. The CDR3 has 13 amino acids. J gave up 6 bases and V 5 bases, and 6 bases lay outside the gene matches. CDR1 is MNHEY, CDR2 SMNVEV, per germline (reference sequence). The CDR3 spells CASSLTGRDGYTF. DNA for the CDR3: TGTGCCAGCAGTCTGACAGGGAGGGATGGCTACACCTTC.

This clonotype was counted a few times. V gene TRBV30 combines with J gene TRBJ2-3; the D is unclear. V lost 5 bases and J lost 3, with 6 bases in between. CDR3 length: 11 residues. The germline gives CDR1 GTSNPN, CDR2 SVGIG (reference sequence). In DNA form, the CDR3 reads TGTGCCTGGCTGAGGACAGATACGCAGTATTTT. It codes for CAWLRTDTQYF.

This clonotype was detected ten times or more. The chain recombines TRBV6-6 with TRBJ2-7; 10 nucleotides agree with TRBD2. V dropped 5 bases and J dropped 5; count of bases not matched to a gene: 9. The germline gives CDR1 MNHNY, CDR2 SVGAGI (reference sequence). The CDR3 length is 15 residues. CDR3 coding DNA: TGTGCCAGCAGTGGGAGCGGGAGGGGTCTGGACGAGCAGTACTTC. Translation: CASSGSGRGLDEQYF.

The chain recombines TRBV6-5 with TRBJ1-4; D might be TRBD1 (5 bases). Germline loops: CDR1 MNHEY, CDR2 SVGAGI. V dropped 2 bases and J dropped 4 bases, with 11 bases sitting between them. There are 15 residues in the CDR3. CDR3 bases: TGTGCCAGCAGTTACGGAGGGGCCATTAATGAAAAACTGTTTTTT. Its translation: CASSYGGAINEKLFF.

This clonotype was detected only a few times. The chain joins TRBV12-3 or TRBV12-4 to TRBJ1-6; D remains unclear. This CDR3 region has 13 residues. V lost 6 bases and J lost 0, with 3 bases in between. CDR3 protein: CASRSSYNSPLHF. In nucleotides, the CDR3 is TGTGCCAGCAGAAGCTCCTATAATTCACCCCTCCACTTT.

Only a few counts were recorded for this clonotype. CDR3 nucleotide sequence: TGTGCCAGCAGCCAATCGGACCGACCCTCCTTAAGGTACGAGCAGTACTTC. Amino acid sequence: CASSQSDRPSLRYEQYF. V and J are TRBV16 and TRBJ2-7; D is undetermined. V was trimmed by 0 bases and J by 4 bases, leaving 19 bases between them. This CDR3 comprises 17 residues. In germline, CDR1 is KGHSY, CDR2 FQNENV.

The sample holds a few counts of this clonotype. The V and J genes are TRBV4-2 and TRBJ2-6, with TRBD2 matching 7 bases. The J segment lost 4 bases and the V segment lost 3 bases, leaving 12 bases of the junction unmatched. This CDR3 contains 18 residues. Germline CDR1 and CDR2: LGHNA and YNFKEQ. CDR3 region: CASSQGTGTTYGANVLTF. CDR3 in DNA: TGTGCCAGCAGCCAGGGCACCGGGACTACGTACGGGGCCAACGTCCTGACTTTC.

Only a few counts were recorded for this clonotype. V and J are TRBV19 and TRBJ2-4; possibly TRBD1 for D (5 bases). Germline V gene sequence: CDR1 LNHDA, CDR2 SQIVND (reference sequence). Trimming cost V 3 bases and J 0 bases, with 18 bases left between them. CDR3 length: 18 residues. In nucleotides, the CDR3 is TGTGCCAGTAGTATGTGGGGCCTCACCCATTTAGCCAAAAACATTCAGTACTTC. Protein product: CASSMWGLTHLAKNIQYF.

This clonotype was detected once. V is TRBV27 and J is TRBJ2-1, with 8 bases matching TRBD1. Germline CDR1 is MNHEY and CDR2 is SMNVEV (reference sequence). V gave up 3 bases and J gave up 10 bases; unmatched junction bases: 5. The CDR3 contains 13 residues. The CDR3 spells CASSLGQVGEQFF. CDR3 nucleotide sequence: TGTGCCAGCAGTTTGGGACAGGTCGGAGAGCAGTTCTTC.

The V and J genes are TRBV28 and TRBJ1-5; maybe TRBD1 (6 bases). Germline V gene lookup returns CDR1 MDHEN and CDR2 SYDVKM. The CDR3 length is 15 residues. Trimming pared 5 bases from V and 0 bases from J, leaving 11 bases between. The CDR3 sequence is CASSTGTYSNQPQHF. The CDR3, as DNA: TGTGCCAGCAGTACAGGGACCTATAGCAATCAGCCCCAGCATTTT.

Only a few counts were recorded for this clonotype. This rearrangement joins TRBV2 to TRBJ1-4; possible D gene TRBD1, 5 bases. The CDR3 is 12 residues long. V was clipped by 8 bases and J by 8 bases, with 12 bases between them. Germline CDR1 is SNHLY and CDR2 is FYNNEI. The CDR3 DNA reads as TGTGCCAGCGGCGGGACTTCGGAAAAACTGTTTTTT. Protein: CASGGTSEKLFF.

This clonotype is judged medium-sized (0.01 to 0.1%). This chain uses TRBV7-2 with TRBJ2-5; no clear D. CDR1 is SGHTA, CDR2 FQGNSA, per germline. Trimming took off 1 base at V and 5 bases at J, with 5 bases between the two ends. This CDR3 has 12 residues. The CDR3 loop reads CASSLGTETQYF. The CDR3 coding sequence is TGTGCCAGCAGCTTAGGCACGGAGACCCAGTACTTC.

This clonotype was picked up many times. The chain links TRBV27 to TRBJ1-6; 8 bases fit TRBD1. With 10 bases clipped from V and 3 bases from J, the junction kept 8 bases outside the gene matches. Germline assignment: CDR1 MNHEY and CDR2 SMNVEV (reference sequence). This CDR3 has 15 amino acids. CDR3 region: CATLGTGNYNSPLHF. Written as DNA, the CDR3 is TGTGCCACCTTAGGGACAGGCAACTATAATTCACCCCTCCACTTT.

The chain recombines TRBV30 with TRBJ2-3; the D is unclear. Germline V gene sequence: CDR1 GTSNPN, CDR2 SVGIG (reference sequence). The CDR3 length is 13 residues. V was cut by 2 bases and J by 5 bases, with 11 bases left in between. CDR3 amino acids: CAWSHGRLDTQYF. In DNA form, the CDR3 reads TGTGCCTGGAGTCACGGGCGATTAGATACGCAGTATTTT.

This clonotype appeared a few times. V and J are TRBV6-2 or TRBV6-3 and TRBJ2-5, with D perhaps TRBD1 (5 bases). The CDR3 runs 15 residues. Germline CDR1 reads MNHEY; CDR2 reads SVGEGT. The ends were cut back, 4 bases at V and 1 base at J, with 13 bases in the middle. The CDR3: CASSLVHRPQETQYF. CDR3 nucleotides: TGTGCCAGCAGTTTGGTCCACAGGCCCCAAGAGACCCAGTACTTC.

This clonotype has more than one count but fewer than ten. The CDR3 DNA sequence: TGCAGTGCTAGAGAGGGGGGACGGACTGAAGCTTTCTTT. Protein sequence: CSAREGGRTEAFF. The J gene is TRBJ1-1, the V gene TRBV20-1; D is perhaps TRBD1 (5 bases). V lost 0 bases and J 5 bases, leaving 10 bases between the germline ends. There are 13 residues in the CDR3. Germline values: CDR1 DFQATT, CDR2 SNEGSKA (reference sequence).

Only a few counts were recorded for this clonotype. The J gene is TRBJ2-3, the V gene TRBV18; 8 nucleotides line up with TRBD1. V was clipped by 1 base and J by 1 base; unmatched bases: 7. The CDR3 length is 17 residues. The germline CDR1 and CDR2 sequences are KGHSH and LQKENI. The CDR3 DNA follows: TGTGCCAGCTCACCACGAGGACAGGGTGGGGGCACAGATACGCAGTATTTT. Its protein product is CASSPRGQGGGTDTQYF.

This clonotype was counted only a few times. This chain links TRBV9 with TRBJ2-6, with TRBD1 identical over 7 bases. The CDR3 runs 16 residues. Germline V gives CDR1 SGDLS, CDR2 YYNGEE. V trimming: 4 bases; J trimming: 0 bases; junction bases outside the gene matches: 4. The CDR3 spells CASSLRQGSGANVLTF. CDR3 sequence (DNA): TGTGCCAGCAGCCTCAGACAGGGCTCTGGGGCCAACGTCCTGACTTTC.

This clonotype was counted a few times. The chain is built from TRBV18 and TRBJ2-5, with a weak D call TRBD1 (6 bases). The V end was cut by 3 bases, the J end by 5 bases, with 19 bases between. The germline V gene has CDR1 KGHSH and CDR2 LQKENI. The CDR3 is 16 residues long. The chain's CDR3 is CASSPALGARAETQYF. In DNA, the CDR3 is TGTGCCAGCTCACCCGCATTGGGGGCGCGAGCGGAGACCCAGTACTTC.

Written as DNA, the CDR3 is TGTGCCAGCAGCTTAGCAGGACTAGCGAATGAGCAGTTCTTC. As protein: CASSLAGLANEQFF. The chain recombines TRBV7-7 with TRBJ2-1; 9 nucleotides align to TRBD2. Trimming removed 0 bases from V and 7 bases from J; junction bases left unmatched: 1. CDR1 is SSHAT and CDR2 is FNYEAQ in the germline V gene (reference sequence). This CDR3 has 14 amino acids.

This clonotype was seen a few times. The CDR3 loop is CASSLGTSTNEKLFF. The CDR3 DNA is TGTGCCAGCAGCTTGGGGACATCAACTAATGAAAAACTGTTTTTT. The V and J genes are TRBV5-4 and TRBJ1-4; D might be TRBD1 (5 bases). CDR1 is SGHNT and CDR2 is YYREEE in the germline V gene (reference sequence). This CDR3 spans 15 amino acids. With 0 bases removed from V and 0 bases from J, the gap between germline ends came to 6 bases.

The V gene is TRBV18, the J gene TRBJ1-2; tentative D call: TRBD1 (6 bases). The CDR3 covers 14 residues. Germline loops: CDR1 KGHSH, CDR2 LQKENI. Trimming stripped 0 bases from V and 5 bases from J, with 10 bases between. Written as DNA, the CDR3 is TGTGCCAGCTCACCACCAAACAGGGCGTATGGCTACACCTTC. It codes for CASSPPNRAYGYTF. Full variable domain (outside the CDR3, taken from reference TRBV18 and TRBJ1-2): NAGVMQNPRHLVRRRGQEARLRCSPMKGHSHVYWYRQLPEEGLKFMVYLQKENIIDESGMPKERFSAEFPKEGPSILRIQQVVRGDSAAYFCASSPPNRAYGYTFGSGTRLTVV.

The CDR3 nucleotides read TGTGCCAGCAGCCCCGGGACTATGCGGGTTACGCAGTATTTT. Protein product: CASSPGTMRVTQYF. This chain uses TRBV28 with TRBJ2-3, with 7 bases identical to TRBD2. This CDR3 is 14 amino acids long. CDR1 is MDHEN, CDR2 SYDVKM, per germline. Trimming took 6 bases from V and 8 from J; bases not matched to a gene: 11.

V is TRBV5-1 and J is TRBJ2-7, with a tentative D call TRBD1 (6 bases). The V end was cut by 2 bases, the J end by 6 bases, with 15 bases between. The CDR3 has 14 residues. CDR1 is SGHRS and CDR2 is YFSETQ in the germline V gene. For the CDR3, the DNA is TGCGCCAGCAGCTTCCATGGGGAAGGGGGCGAGCAGTACTTC. Translated: CASSFHGEGGEQYF.

This clonotype has only a few counts. This sequence joins TRBV11-2 and TRBJ2-2; D not resolved. Trimming stripped 5 bases from V and 2 bases from J, with 9 bases between. The CDR3 has 14 residues. The germline V gene has CDR1 SGHAT and CDR2 FQNNGV. CDR3 sequence: CASSPQTNTGELFF. In nucleotides, the CDR3 is TGTGCCAGCAGCCCACAAACTAACACCGGGGAGCTGTTTTTT.

The chain is built from TRBV19 and TRBJ1-5, with TRBD1 identical over 7 bases. CDR1 and CDR2 (germline): LNHDA, SQIVND (reference sequence). The trim removed 4 bases at V and 1 base at J, leaving 4 bases unmatched. The CDR3 runs 15 residues. The CDR3 nucleotides are TGTGCCAGTAGTACAACAGGGGACAGCAATCAGCCCCAGCATTTT. Amino acids: CASSTTGDSNQPQHF.